The present TCR beta chain was sequenced within a study of response to subunit inactivated influenza vaccine (dated by TCRdb to between 2018 and 2020). About the investigation overall: Deep quantitative T cell receptor repertoire profiling was used in the study to track responses to a trivalent subunit inactivated influenza vaccine. The paper's findings and limits, for the study overall: The authors proposed that each seasonal influenza vaccination may bring in only a limited number of new T cells.

Library preparation was by RT-PCR. Instrument on record: Illumina HiSeq 2500. The public sequencing data were trimmed at Q25 with fastp and processed into clonotypes with MiXCR by TCRdb, which kept only in-frame beta chains. Merged by CDR3 protein, the rows form single entries marked with the most common genes and DNA. The sample records a few hundred thousand distinct CDR3 sequences, 11% of which are singletons. The ten largest clonotypes hold about 11% of the sample. A remark on this clonotype: The specificity of this receptor is unknown. Per-nucleotide qualities are absent, and no much larger clonotype sits a single base away.

The germline V gene sets CDR1 to SGHRS and CDR2 to YFSETQ. Measured from the cysteine to the phenylalanine, the CDR3 is 15 residues long. The kept DNA is CDR3 alone, 45 bases in frame from the first base. The V end gives up 3 bases and the J end 4 bases, leaving 4 bases in the junction not matched to a gene. The same sample was also used in a study of T cells expressing NK-cell markers. According to the second study: The TCR beta cDNA libraries were made using 5'RACE template switching, a step that added both a universal primer site and unique molecular identifiers. TCR beta-chain repertoires were profiled in sorted CD3+CD56+NKG2C+, CD3+CD56+NKG2C- and CD3+CD56-NKG2C+ T-cell subsets from fewer than 10 donors. Among the eight sequenced donors, only one was HCMV-seronegative, while the other seven were HCMV-seropositive. In several experiments an anti-gammadeltaTCR antibody was added to restrict sorting to alphabetaTCR-expressing T cells. For roughly six donors, the dominant CD3+CD56+NKG2C+ clonotypes were among the top 10 CD8+ clonotypes and accounted for 1.0-7.0% of CD8+ T cells. Those dominant clonotypes were again the most abundant among CD3+CD56-NKG2C+ cells in a few donors, at roughly 28.3-60.1%. Whether the expanded NKG2C-expressing T cell clones were specific for HCMV antigens remained unclear. Randomly selected healthy volunteers, three men and five women, were used as the eight sequenced donors. A commercial ELISA kit detecting HCMV-specific IgG in serum was used to determine HCMV serostatus. Peripheral blood mononuclear cells were isolated from blood by Ficoll density gradient centrifugation. For six donors, unsorted PBMC were also used to sequence bulk peripheral blood T-cell repertoires. cDNA synthesis was primed from the TCR beta constant segment, followed by two successive PCR amplification steps. Libraries were sequenced as 2 x 150 bp reads on Illumina HiSeq 2000/2500, MiSeq or NextSeq. MIGEC was used to demultiplex reads and group reads by UMI, and MiTCR was used to assemble and quantify clonotypes. To exclude erroneous sequences, any TCR cDNA sequence not supported by at least two reads was discarded. The tcR package was used for downstream repertoire analysis, and clonotypes were matched across fractions by CDR3 nucleotide sequence plus V segment. VDJmatch was used to annotate antigen specificity against VDJdb, with one amino acid substitution allowed in CDR3.

The clonotype was recovered from a man aged 45-60 years who received an inactivated influenza vaccine. Donor details come from another sample of the same person, matched by shared clones. Sequenced material: PBMCs from blood, taken on the day of vaccination. The sequence is built from TRBV5-1 and TRBJ2-2, with TRBD1 matching 9 junction bases. The nucleotide sequence reads as follows: TGCGCCAGCAGCTGGGGGACAGGGTCCACCGGGGAGCTGTTTTTT. Its protein reads: CASSWGTGSTGELFF. The CDR3 plus the reference TRBV5-1 and TRBJ2-2 genes for the other parts give the full variable domain: KAGVTQTPRYLIKTRGQQVTLSCSPISGHRSVSWYQQTPGQGLQFLFEYFSETQRNKGNFPGRFSGRQFSNSRSEMNVSTLELGDSALYLCASSWGTGSTGELFFGEGSRLTVL.